This T cell receptor beta chain comes out of a study of glioma-infiltrating T cells (dated by TCRdb to the mid-2010s). Context from the whole study: TCR alpha- and beta-chain repertoires were sequenced from glioma tissue, non-neoplastic brain tissue and matched peripheral blood mononuclear cells. To gauge divergence between tissue and blood T-cell populations, every tissue-infiltrating repertoire was compared against the peripheral blood repertoire from the same patient. Three low-grade glioma patients, several primary glioblastoma patients, and three non-glioma patients who contributed non-neoplastic brain tissue made up the paired cohort. Results the study describes overall, beyond this receptor: The group comparisons were based on small numbers of patients: three non-neoplastic, three low-grade glioma and several glioblastoma patients. Very few CDR3 sequences were shared between tissue and blood, attributed to high CDR3 diversity and limited sampling. VJ-independent divergence between tissue and blood was below expectation in non-neoplastic patients but above expectation in all gliomas, especially low-grade gliomas.

TCR alpha and beta CDR3 regions were amplified with the iRepertoire nested amplicon-rescue multiplex PCR (arm-PCR) platform from RNA. The input for one-step reverse transcription and amplification was about 85-450 ng of tissue mRNA or PBMC total RNA. Following bead purification, Illumina adapters were added by a secondary multiplex PCR, and libraries between 200 and 400 bp were gel-purified. The libraries contained internal 6-nucleotide barcodes that were used for demultiplexing. Sequencing of libraries was performed on an Illumina MiSeq with 2x220 or 2x250 nucleotide paired-end reads. The source study handled its data this way. Paired reads were merged with FLASH 1.2.11 and aligned to the GRCh37 human genome with BWA-MEM before extracting TRA and TRB reads. An IMGT-derived reference of cassette sequences and CDR3 motifs, with pseudogenes included, was used for V and J assignment. Three-frame translation of reads was performed, and productive CDR3s were defined as those with a C...FGXG motif and no stop codons. Clonotypes were defined as unique combinations of V-J cassette pair and CDR3 amino acid sequence. Reads were filtered by Hamming distance, with the threshold set by the sequence error rate of each sample in mapped regions. In TCRdb, the public reads were trimmed at Q25 with fastp and aligned with MiXCR, with productive beta chains retained. Identical CDR3 protein sequences are pooled into one entry, listed with their most common genes and DNA. The V and J calls here are based on TCRdb, not the publication. The sample records approximately 120,000 distinct CDR3 sequences, less than 30% of which are singletons. 30% to 35% of the sample is in the top ten clones.

From its cysteine to its phenylalanine, the CDR3 spans 15 amino acids. The CDR3 DNA has 45 bases and is translated from base 1. Trimming accounts for 6 bases at V and 5 bases at J, while the number of junction bases matched to no gene is 9. This clonotype was seen repeatedly, ten times or more. Its binding antigen is unknown. Nothing much larger sits one base from this clone, and base qualities are not available. Input material: glioma tissue, nonneoplastic brain tissue, or PBMCs (not recorded which). The chain uses TRBV12-3 or TRBV12-4 and TRBJ2-2; TRBD1 aligns with 7 central bases. This sequence was found in a human donor with low-grade glioma or glioblastoma, undergoing nonglioma brain surgery, or in good health (not recorded which). The DNA sequence is TGTGCCAGCAGCCGAGACAGGGTTGGGACCGGGGAGCTGTTTTTT. This sequence encodes CASSRDRVGTGELFF.